These T cell receptor beta chains were read from a single sample in a study of monozygotic twins with inflammatory bowel disease. TCRdb reworked the 5' RACE reads into one entry per CDR3 protein, no DNA. The specimen's table records 400,000 to 500,000 distinct CDR3 sequences. The source material was blood. Receptors were obtained from a human donor with ulcerative colitis or Crohn's disease, or a healthy co-twin of an affected twin (not recorded which). The CDR3 runs from the conserved cysteine through the conserved F or W.

J gene	V gene	CDR3 protein
TRBJ1-1	TRBV5-4	CASSLWNTEAFF
TRBJ2-1	TRBV6-6	CASSPLTGYNEQFF
TRBJ2-1	TRBV7-6	CASSLIPEGNEQFF
TRBJ2-3	TRBV3-1	CASSQEGSRTDTQYF
TRBJ2-5	TRBV5-1	CASSFGGWETQYF
TRBJ2-2	TRBV4-3	CASSQDPGTGVMGTGELFF
TRBJ2-2	TRBV7-3	CASSAGLVTGELFF
TRBJ1-2	TRBV9	CASSPRYSIPDNYGYTF
TRBJ2-7	TRBV18	CASSKSAGYEQYF
TRBJ2-3	TRBV7-9	CASSLGTSGFSDTQYF
TRBJ1-6	TRBV6-2/TRBV6-3	CASSYSTANSPLHF
TRBJ1-2	TRBV20-1	CSARERKQGFLGYTF
TRBJ2-1	TRBV24-1	CATSDSGGRSNEQFF
TRBJ1-5	TRBV12-3/TRBV12-4	CASSSRQGNQPQHF
TRBJ2-3	TRBV5-1	CASSLEAGNTQYF
TRBJ2-5	TRBV7-6	CASSLGPGQIKETQYF
TRBJ2-2	TRBV5-1	CASSPGQGATGELFF
TRBJ2-2	TRBV5-1	CASSLVAGEVAGELFF
TRBJ2-5	TRBV12-3/TRBV12-4	CASSPRVQETQYF
TRBJ2-7	TRBV29-1	CSAENRGSEQYF
TRBJ1-6	TRBV19	CASSGREFNSPLHF
TRBJ1-5	TRBV6-2/TRBV6-3	CASRPGQGPRWPQHF
TRBJ1-1	TRBV6-6	CASSIIGAEAFF
TRBJ2-3	TRBV6-4	CASRQLKGAGGFATDTQYF
TRBJ2-3	TRBV3-1	CASSGLAGGTDTQYF
TRBJ2-7	TRBV5-4	CASSLDGGRAVFEQYF
TRBJ2-1	TRBV5-1	CASSSGLPYNEQFF
TRBJ2-1	TRBV15	CATSRGVGGASAPHNEQFF
TRBJ1-1	TRBV20-1	CSAKANTEAFF
TRBJ2-3	TRBV7-2	CASSPDTYTQYF
TRBJ2-3	TRBV5-1	CASSLAGRGLATDTQYF
TRBJ2-1	TRBV27	CASSTSWLAGGNEQFF
TRBJ1-4	TRBV12-3/TRBV12-4	CASSYQGQGNEKLFF
TRBJ2-3	TRBV27	CASSLWGHYTDTQYF
TRBJ2-3	TRBV23-1	CARPVPATDTQYF
TRBJ2-6	TRBV20-1	CSAGPGANVLTF
TRBJ2-7	TRBV19	CASSLESSGGFHEQYF
TRBJ2-7	TRBV6-1	CASSEAGRREQYF
TRBJ1-6	TRBV4-1	CASSQAPMTGHNSPLHF
TRBJ2-2	TRBV3-1	CASRAAGGYVGELFF
TRBJ2-3	TRBV12-3/TRBV12-4	CASSSITDTQYF
TRBJ1-1	TRBV5-5	CASSLSGPVNTEAFF
TRBJ2-1	TRBV5-1	CASSFRAGGPYEQFF
TRBJ2-3	TRBV11-2	CASSLRSWTTSAQPDTQYF
TRBJ2-3	TRBV7-6	CASSSGQGFEDTQYF
TRBJ2-2	TRBV6-2/TRBV6-3	CASSWASDTGELFF
TRBJ1-2	TRBV20-1	CSARGGEGYTF
TRBJ2-7	TRBV7-2	CASSPVIVPDEQYF